This is a list of T cell receptor beta chains from one sample in a study of patients and donors after allogeneic stem cell transplantation. TCRdb fed the RT-PCR reads into MiXCR, producing one record per CDR3 protein. The sample has roughly 150,000 distinct CDR3 sequences; 20% to 25% are singletons. Sequencing used blood, either unsorted or a sorted T cell fraction (not recorded which). Every receptor here comes from a human donor who was either an allogeneic HSCT recipient or a stem cell or donor lymphocyte infusion donor (not recorded which). It is not recorded whose cells these are; they may come from a transplant donor. CDR3s include the opening cysteine and the closing phenylalanine or tryptophan. The D gene is left open where the match is weak. Clone size appears in some rows only: once, few, many, or a class for an expanded clone.

TRBV12-3/TRBV12-4	NA	NA	TRBJ1-2	CASIAGLVGYGYTF	TGTGCCAGCATTGCGGGACTTGTGGGATATGGCTACACCTTC
TRBV12-3/TRBV12-4	TRBD1	few	TRBJ2-5	CASTRTGTQETQYF	TGTGCCAGCACCAGGACAGGAACCCAAGAGACCCAGTACTTC
TRBV30	NA	many	TRBJ1-2	CAWKSVVSYGYTF	TGTGCCTGGAAATCGGTCGTGAGCTATGGCTACACCTTC
TRBV5-1	TRBD1	many	TRBJ1-3	CASSPITGAFRSGNTIYF	TGCGCCAGCAGCCCTATAACAGGGGCCTTCAGGTCTGGAAACACCATATATTTT
TRBV5-1	NA	few	TRBJ1-1	CASSLDTGIGTEAFF	TGCGCCAGCAGCTTGGACACAGGGATAGGCACTGAAGCTTTCTTT
TRBV7-9	TRBD1	NA	TRBJ2-7	CASSLDGTEVYEQYF	TGTGCCAGCAGCTTAGACGGGACAGAGGTCTACGAGCAGTACTTC
TRBV13	NA	many	TRBJ1-2	CASSLDNNYGYTF	TGTGCCAGCAGCTTGGACAATAACTATGGCTACACCTTC
TRBV5-1	TRBD1	once	TRBJ2-1	CASSLGYDREPYNEQFF	TGCGCCAGCAGCTTGGGTTACGACAGGGAACCCTACAATGAGCAGTTCTTC
TRBV12-3/TRBV12-4	NA	NA	TRBJ1-5	CASSSNFNQPQHF	TGTGCCAGCAGTTCAAATTTCAATCAGCCCCAGCATTTT
TRBV7-9	NA	medium-sized	TRBJ1-4	CASSSYPEPEKLFF	TGTGCCAGCAGCTCCTATCCGGAGCCTGAAAAACTGTTTTTT
TRBV20-1	NA	few	TRBJ2-3	CSARDLRGGRTDTQYF	TGCAGTGCTAGAGATCTTCGAGGGGGGCGCACAGATACGCAGTATTTT
TRBV12-3/TRBV12-4	TRBD1	few	TRBJ1-2	CASSPGRGGPIYGYTF	TGTGCCAGCAGCCCCGGGAGAGGGGGCCCGATCTATGGCTACACCTTC
TRBV7-2	TRBD1	few	TRBJ2-2	CASSADRGGGELFF	TGTGCCAGCAGCGCAGACAGGGGTGGCGGGGAGCTGTTTTTT
TRBV20-1	TRBD1	few	TRBJ2-7	CSAPRDRVFDEQYF	TGCAGTGCTCCACGGGACAGGGTTTTCGACGAGCAGTACTTC
TRBV18	NA	NA	TRBJ1-1	CASSPGQIIMNTEAFF	TGTGCCAGCTCACCTGGGCAGATTATTATGAACACTGAAGCTTTCTTT
TRBV7-3	NA	few	TRBJ1-1	CASSLGSDTEAFF	TGTGCCAGCAGCTTAGGGTCGGACACTGAAGCTTTCTTT
TRBV5-6	TRBD2	few	TRBJ2-1	CASSPISGVNEQFF	TGTGCCAGCAGCCCCATTAGCGGGGTGAATGAGCAGTTCTTC
TRBV27	NA	NA	TRBJ2-3	CASSLWGVLTDTQYF	TGTGCCAGCAGTTTATGGGGGGTATTGACAGATACGCAGTATTTT
TRBV21-1	NA	few	TRBJ2-5	CASSKVSPGETQYF	TGTGCCAGCAGCAAGGTCTCCCCAGGGGAGACCCAGTACTTC
TRBV7-3	NA	few	TRBJ1-1	CASRHGTLNTEAFF	TGTGCCAGCAGACACGGGACACTAAACACTGAAGCTTTCTTT
TRBV12-3/TRBV12-4	TRBD1	NA	TRBJ2-5	CASSFQDRVGKETQYF	TGTGCCAGCAGTTTCCAGGACAGGGTAGGAAAAGAGACCCAGTACTTC
TRBV11-2	TRBD2	NA	TRBJ2-2	CASIPRGGRTGELFF	TGTGCCAGCATCCCGCGGGGGGGAAGAACCGGGGAGCTGTTTTTT
TRBV4-1	TRBD2	NA	TRBJ2-7	CASSQLRLAGARGEQYF	TGCGCCAGCAGCCAACTTCGACTAGCGGGAGCTCGTGGCGAGCAGTACTTC
TRBV2	TRBD1	NA	TRBJ2-7	CATGTAYEQYF	TGTGCCACAGGGACAGCCTACGAGCAGTACTTC
TRBV5-1	NA	NA	TRBJ2-3	CASSLERGSDTQYF	TGCGCCAGCAGCTTGGAACGGGGGTCAGATACGCAGTATTTT
TRBV5-1	NA	NA	TRBJ2-7	CASSSQGKSEQYF	TGCGCCAGCAGCTCCCAGGGGAAGAGCGAGCAGTACTTC